This is a list of T cell receptor beta chains from one sample in a study of low-dose radiotherapy and immunotherapy resistance in tumors. One entry per CDR3 protein, called by TCRdb with MiXCR from the reads. This sample has tens of thousands of distinct CDR3 sequences, with about half found just once. The sequencing here drew on PBMCs, taken after low-dose radiotherapy plus immunotherapy. These receptors all come from a male donor with gallbladder cancer. Each CDR3 is given with its conserved first and last residue. The order of the fields is J gene, D gene, V gene, clone size, CDR3 DNA, CDR3 protein. A D gene is named only where the DNA matches it firmly. Clone size appears in some rows only: once, few, many, or a class for an expanded clone.

j_call: TRBJ2-1
d_call: TRBD2
v_call: TRBV6-4
clone_size: .
cdr3_nt: TGTGCCAGCAGTGAACGGGAGGGCTCCTACAATGAGCAGTTCTTC
cdr3_aa: CASSEREGSYNEQFF

j_call: TRBJ1-3
d_call: .
v_call: TRBV20-1
clone_size: .
cdr3_nt: TGCAGTGCTAGAGATCCCCGCAGGGCCACTGGAAACACCATATATTTT
cdr3_aa: CSARDPRRATGNTIYF

j_call: TRBJ2-1
d_call: .
v_call: TRBV5-1
clone_size: .
cdr3_nt: TGCGCCAGCAGCCCGTATACCGGGAGTGGGAATGAGCAGTTCTTC
cdr3_aa: CASSPYTGSGNEQFF

j_call: TRBJ1-1
d_call: .
v_call: TRBV5-4
clone_size: once
cdr3_nt: TGTGCCAGCAGCTTGAGCAACACTGAAGCTTTCTTT
cdr3_aa: CASSLSNTEAFF

j_call: TRBJ1-5
d_call: TRBD1
v_call: TRBV6-6
clone_size: .
cdr3_nt: TGTGCCAGCAGTCCCCGGGACAGGGGGCACCGTCGCAATCAGCCCCAGCATTTT
cdr3_aa: CASSPRDRGHRRNQPQHF

j_call: TRBJ1-2
d_call: TRBD1
v_call: TRBV4-1
clone_size: medium-sized
cdr3_nt: TGCGCCAGCAGCCAACAGGACAGGGACTATGGCTACACCTTC
cdr3_aa: CASSQQDRDYGYTF

j_call: TRBJ1-6
d_call: .
v_call: TRBV7-2
clone_size: few
cdr3_nt: TGTGCCAGCAGCTTATCGGACAGAAGCTCCTATAATTCACCCCTCCACTTT
cdr3_aa: CASSLSDRSSYNSPLHF

j_call: TRBJ1-5
d_call: TRBD1
v_call: TRBV12-3/TRBV12-4
clone_size: medium-sized
cdr3_nt: TGTGCCAGCAGCCTCGGGACAGGGGGCAATCAGCCCCAGCATTTT
cdr3_aa: CASSLGTGGNQPQHF

j_call: TRBJ2-2
d_call: .
v_call: TRBV28
clone_size: .
cdr3_nt: TGTGCCAGCAGTTTGCTGAACACCGGGGAGCTGTTTTTT
cdr3_aa: CASSLLNTGELFF

j_call: TRBJ1-1
d_call: TRBD1
v_call: TRBV10-3
clone_size: .
cdr3_nt: TGTGCCATCAGTGGGGGGAACAGGGGGATCGCTGAAGCTTTCTTT
cdr3_aa: CAISGGNRGIAEAFF

j_call: TRBJ2-3
d_call: .
v_call: TRBV29-1
clone_size: many
cdr3_nt: TGCAGCGTTGGAAGATTGGGAAGCACAGATACGCAGTATTTT
cdr3_aa: CSVGRLGSTDTQYF

j_call: TRBJ2-3
d_call: TRBD2
v_call: TRBV10-3
clone_size: medium-sized
cdr3_nt: TGTGCCATCAGTGAGTCTGGGACTAGCAGCACAGATACGCAGTATTTT
cdr3_aa: CAISESGTSSTDTQYF

j_call: TRBJ2-1
d_call: .
v_call: TRBV5-4
clone_size: .
cdr3_nt: TGTGCCAGCAGTCCGGGACTGGCCAATGAGCAGTTCTTC
cdr3_aa: CASSPGLANEQFF

j_call: TRBJ1-5
d_call: .
v_call: TRBV20-1
clone_size: .
cdr3_nt: TGCAGTGCTATGGCAGCCTCTAGCAATCAGCCCCAGCATTTT
cdr3_aa: CSAMAASSNQPQHF

j_call: TRBJ1-1
d_call: TRBD1
v_call: TRBV6-2/TRBV6-3
clone_size: .
cdr3_nt: TGTGCCAGCAGTTCGACAGGGTGGCTTGAAGCTTTCTTT
cdr3_aa: CASSSTGWLEAFF

j_call: TRBJ1-6
d_call: TRBD1
v_call: TRBV20-1
clone_size: .
cdr3_nt: TGCAGTGCTGGGCGGACAGGGCAGGCTTCACCCCTCCACTTT
cdr3_aa: CSAGRTGQASPLHF

j_call: TRBJ2-5
d_call: .
v_call: TRBV29-1
clone_size: .
cdr3_nt: TGCAGCGTTGGCCTCGGCAGCCAAGAGACCCAGTACTTC
cdr3_aa: CSVGLGSQETQYF

j_call: TRBJ2-7
d_call: .
v_call: TRBV29-1
clone_size: many
cdr3_nt: TGCAGCGTTGAAGATTTCCAGACTAACGAGCAGTACTTC
cdr3_aa: CSVEDFQTNEQYF

j_call: TRBJ2-7
d_call: .
v_call: TRBV6-1
clone_size: .
cdr3_nt: TGTGCCAGCAGTCAGACAGATTTCTACGAGCAGTACTTC
cdr3_aa: CASSQTDFYEQYF

j_call: TRBJ2-1
d_call: TRBD2
v_call: TRBV19
clone_size: many
cdr3_nt: TGTGCCACTATAGCGGGACCTGAGCAGTTCTTC
cdr3_aa: CATIAGPEQFF

j_call: TRBJ2-3
d_call: .
v_call: TRBV15
clone_size: .
cdr3_nt: TGTGCCACCAGCGGAGGCGGGGATAGGGATACGCAGTATTTT
cdr3_aa: CATSGGGDRDTQYF

j_call: TRBJ2-3
d_call: TRBD2
v_call: TRBV4-2
clone_size: .
cdr3_nt: TGTGCCAGCAGTCTAACCGGGACTAGCGGGAGCGCCGATACGCAGTATTTT
cdr3_aa: CASSLTGTSGSADTQYF